This is a list of T cell receptor beta chains from one sample in a study of blood T cell repertoires in COVID-19. Clones were sequenced by immunoSEQ multiplex PCR, and TCRdb holds only the in-frame ones, with some missing. The sample has hundreds of thousands of clones; 90% are singletons. The sample comprised PBMCs or T cells enriched from blood (not recorded which). The receptors were sampled from a man in his 60s who had recovered from COVID-19. The CDR3 runs from the conserved cysteine through the conserved F or W. D genes are given only for firm matches. Size is omitted from some rows. Given values are once, few, many or a class for expanded clones.

d_call	j_call	v_call	clone_size	cdr3_aa	cdr3_nt
.	TRBJ1-4	TRBV3-1/TRBV3-2	.	CASSQIRDLDEKLFF	TGTGCCAGCAGCCAGATACGGGATCTGGATGAAAAACTGTTTTTT
TRBD1	TRBJ1-6	TRBV7-2	.	CASSSGQGFTPLHF	TGTGCCAGCAGCTCGGGACAGGGGTTTACACCCCTCCACTTT
TRBD1	TRBJ1-1	TRBV19	.	CASGQGLSTEAFF	TGTGCCAGTGGACAGGGTTTGAGCACTGAAGCTTTCTTT
.	TRBJ1-1	TRBV2	.	CASGQGIDEAFF	TGTGCCAGCGGGCAGGGGATTGATGAAGCTTTCTTT
.	TRBJ1-4	TRBV3-1/TRBV3-2	few	CASSSRTESNEKLFF	TGTGCCAGCAGCTCTAGGACAGAATCTAATGAAAAACTGTTTTTT
.	TRBJ2-2	TRBV28	.	CASSGGAEFSGELFF	TGTGCCAGCAGTGGGGGGGCTGAATTCTCCGGGGAGCTGTTTTTT
TRBD2	TRBJ2-2	TRBV7-3	.	CASSLLAGANTGELFF	TGTGCCAGCAGCTTATTAGCGGGAGCGAACACCGGGGAGCTGTTTTTT
.	TRBJ2-1	TRBV29-1	.	CSVAKGGSYNEQFF	TGCAGCGTTGCGAAAGGGGGCTCCTACAATGAGCAGTTCTTC
TRBD1	TRBJ1-3	TRBV5-4	.	CASSVQGVGNTIYF	TGTGCCAGCAGCGTACAGGGGGTCGGAAACACCATATATTTT
.	TRBJ1-5	TRBV6-4	.	CASFGQPGNQPQHF	TGTGCCAGCTTCGGACAGCCAGGGAATCAGCCCCAGCATTTT
.	TRBJ2-2	TRBV3-1/TRBV3-2	few	CASTDQGLTGELFF	TGTGCCAGCACCGATCAGGGTCTCACCGGGGAGCTGTTTTTT
TRBD2	TRBJ2-5	TRBV5-1	.	CASSFSGDQETQYF	TGCGCCAGCAGCTTTAGCGGGGACCAAGAGACCCAGTACTTC
TRBD2	TRBJ2-3	TRBV7-8	.	CASSLALASGDTQYF	TGTGCCAGCAGCTTAGCACTAGCGTCGGGAGATACGCAGTATTTT
.	TRBJ2-7	TRBV7-9	.	CASSSPTSYEQYF	TGTGCCAGCAGCTCCCCGACTAGCTACGAGCAGTACTTC
.	TRBJ2-3	TRBV29-1	.	CSVNVDSLLTDTQYF	TGCAGCGTTAATGTCGACTCTCTCCTGACAGATACGCAGTATTTT
TRBD1	TRBJ1-2	TRBV7-6	.	CASSYDRVTYTF	TGTGCCAGCAGCTACGACAGGGTTACCTACACCTTC
.	TRBJ2-7	TRBV11-2	.	CASSRRETGTYEQYF	TGTGCCAGCAGTCGGAGGGAGACTGGAACCTACGAGCAGTACTTC
.	TRBJ2-1	TRBV7-8	.	CASSFEPGTTYNEQFF	TGTGCCAGCAGCTTCGAACCGGGGACAACCTACAATGAGCAGTTCTTC
TRBD2	TRBJ2-3	TRBV7-3	.	CASSPGTSGSTDTQYF	TGTGCCAGCAGCCCTGGGACTAGCGGGAGCACAGATACGCAGTATTTT
TRBD2	TRBJ2-1	TRBV5-4	.	CASSPPGTSGRGGNEQFF	TGTGCCAGCAGCCCACCGGGGACTAGCGGGAGAGGAGGCAATGAGCAGTTCTTC
TRBD1	TRBJ2-1	TRBV5-1	.	CASSLDPGQGAGEQFF	TGCGCCAGCAGCTTGGATCCGGGACAGGGGGCAGGTGAGCAGTTCTTC
TRBD2	TRBJ2-1	TRBV9	.	CASSVNPSGIEQFF	TGTGCCAGCAGCGTAAATCCTAGCGGGATTGAGCAGTTCTTC
TRBD1	TRBJ1-2	TRBV4-3	.	CASSQVTRGSPGYTF	TGCGCCAGCAGCCAAGTTACCAGGGGGTCCCCCGGCTACACCTTC
.	TRBJ2-7	TRBV7-9	.	CASSVPGHYEQYF	TGTGCCAGCAGTGTTCCAGGGCACTACGAGCAGTACTTC